This paragraph reports one T cell receptor beta chain. Its antigen is unknown. The CDR3 consists of 17 residues. The V and J ends lost 2 bases and 0 bases respectively, with 15 bases between them. This record belongs to a study of identical twins. Study results and caveats: Zero-insertion findings could be partly confounded by invariant cells (MAIT and iNKT cells). Memory repertoires lacked the insertion deficit that abundant cord blood beta clonotypes showed.

MiXCR, run by TCRdb on the 5' RACE reads, gives a single entry per CDR3 protein. The sample records nearly 900,000 distinct CDR3 sequences, 10% to 15% being singletons. The sample also formed part of further work on yellow fever vaccine responses in identical twins.

The chain employs TRBV5-7 and TRBJ1-3; D perhaps matches TRBD1 (6 bases). TRBV5-7 is flagged as an ORF with uncertain function. The receptor was derived from a woman younger than 35 in good health. Sequenced material: PBMCs. CDR3 DNA: TGTGCCAGCAGCTTTACCCGACAGGAGAGCTCTGGAAACACCATATATTTT. As protein: CASSFTRQESSGNTIYF.